This TCR beta chain came from a study of blood T cell repertoires in COVID-19. On the study more broadly: T cells, B-cell-depleted T cells, or PBMCs provided the cDNA or gDNA that served as material.

The CDR3 runs 16 residues. CDR1 and CDR2 from the germline V gene are MNHEY and SVGAGI. The V and J ends lost 4 bases and 0 bases, in that order; junction bases with no gene match: 5. Sequenced by immunoSEQ multiplex PCR; TCRdb stores in-frame clones only, minus some. The profile shows 70,000 to 85,000 clones, more than 90% of them singletons. The sequence derives from a human donor in a cohort sampled during active COVID-19. Sequencing was carried out using peripheral blood. This chain links TRBV6-5 with TRBJ1-5; 8 bases line up with TRBD1. The DNA of the CDR3 is TGTGCCAGCAGTTTGACAGGGGATGGTAGCAATCAGCCCCAGCATTTT. As protein: CASSLTGDGSNQPQHF.